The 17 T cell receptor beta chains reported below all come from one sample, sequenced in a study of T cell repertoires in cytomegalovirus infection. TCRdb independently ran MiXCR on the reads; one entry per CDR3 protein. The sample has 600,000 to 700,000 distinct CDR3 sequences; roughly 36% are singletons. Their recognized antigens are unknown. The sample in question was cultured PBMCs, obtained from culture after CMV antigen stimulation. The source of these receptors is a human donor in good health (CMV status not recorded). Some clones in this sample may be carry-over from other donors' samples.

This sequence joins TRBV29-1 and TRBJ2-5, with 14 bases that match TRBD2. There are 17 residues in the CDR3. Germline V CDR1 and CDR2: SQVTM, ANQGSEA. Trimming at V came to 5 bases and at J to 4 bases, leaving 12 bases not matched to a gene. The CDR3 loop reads CSVKRLAGGPASETQYF. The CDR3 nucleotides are TGCAGCGTTAAAAGACTAGCGGGAGGGCCGGCTTCAGAGACCCAGTACTTC.

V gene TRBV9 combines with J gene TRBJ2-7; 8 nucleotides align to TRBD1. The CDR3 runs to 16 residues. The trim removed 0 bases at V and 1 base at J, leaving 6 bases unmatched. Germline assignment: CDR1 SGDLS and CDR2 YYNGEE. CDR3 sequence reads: CASSVGVGDRSYEQYF. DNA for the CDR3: TGTGCCAGCAGCGTAGGGGTGGGGGACAGGTCCTACGAGCAGTACTTC.

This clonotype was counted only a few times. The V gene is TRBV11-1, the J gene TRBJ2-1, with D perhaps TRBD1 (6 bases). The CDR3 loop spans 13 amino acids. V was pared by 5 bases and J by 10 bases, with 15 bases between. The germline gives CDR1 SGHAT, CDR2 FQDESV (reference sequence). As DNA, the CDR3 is TGTGCCAGCAGCACCCGGGACATAAGGGAGCAGTTCTTC. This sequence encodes CASSTRDIREQFF.

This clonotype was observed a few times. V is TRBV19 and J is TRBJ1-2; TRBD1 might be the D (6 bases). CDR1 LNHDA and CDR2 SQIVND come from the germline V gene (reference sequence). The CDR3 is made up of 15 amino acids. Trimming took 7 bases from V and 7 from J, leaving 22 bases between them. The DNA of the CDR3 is TGTGCCAGTACCCCACGACAGGACAGTCCTTTTGGCTACACCTTC. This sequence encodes CASTPRQDSPFGYTF.

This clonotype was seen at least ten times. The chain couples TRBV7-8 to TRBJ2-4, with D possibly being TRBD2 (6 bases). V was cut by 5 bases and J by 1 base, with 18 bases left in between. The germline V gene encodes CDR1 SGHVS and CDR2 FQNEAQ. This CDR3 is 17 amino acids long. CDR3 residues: CASSPRRQTSAKNIQYF. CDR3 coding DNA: TGTGCCAGCAGCCCGCGCCGCCAGACTAGTGCCAAAAACATTCAGTACTTC.

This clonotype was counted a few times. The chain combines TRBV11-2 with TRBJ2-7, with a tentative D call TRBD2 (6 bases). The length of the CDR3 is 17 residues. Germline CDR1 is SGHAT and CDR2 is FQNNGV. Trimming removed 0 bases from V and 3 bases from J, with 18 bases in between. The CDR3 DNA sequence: TGTGCCAGCAGCTTAGATATCCCCGCGGGGAGAAGCTACGAGCAGTACTTC. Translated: CASSLDIPAGRSYEQYF.

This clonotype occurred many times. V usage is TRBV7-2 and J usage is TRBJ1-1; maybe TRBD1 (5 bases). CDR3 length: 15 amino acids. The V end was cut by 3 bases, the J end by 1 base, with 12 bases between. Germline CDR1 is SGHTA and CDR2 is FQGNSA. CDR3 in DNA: TGTGCCAGCAGCTTCTTGCCAGGGAGGAACACTGAAGCTTTCTTT. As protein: CASSFLPGRNTEAFF.

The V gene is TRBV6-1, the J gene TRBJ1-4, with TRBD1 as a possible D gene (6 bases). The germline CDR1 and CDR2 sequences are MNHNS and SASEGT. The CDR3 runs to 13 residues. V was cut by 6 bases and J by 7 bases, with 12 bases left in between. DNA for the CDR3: TGTGCCAGCAGGGAGGGGGGGAGTGAAAAACTGTTTTTT. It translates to CASREGGSEKLFF.

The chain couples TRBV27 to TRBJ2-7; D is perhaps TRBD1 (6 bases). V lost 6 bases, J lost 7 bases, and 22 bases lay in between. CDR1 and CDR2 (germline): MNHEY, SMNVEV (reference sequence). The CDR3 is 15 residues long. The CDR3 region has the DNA TGTGCCAGCAGACCCACCGACAGGCCGTGGGGAGAGCAGTACTTC. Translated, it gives CASRPTDRPWGEQYF.

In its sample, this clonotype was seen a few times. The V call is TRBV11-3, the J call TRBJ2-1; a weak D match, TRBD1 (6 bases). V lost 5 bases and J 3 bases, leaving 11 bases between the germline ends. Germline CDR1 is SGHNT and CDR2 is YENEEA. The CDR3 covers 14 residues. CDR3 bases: TGTGCCAGCAGCGACCAAGGGGGCTACAATGAGCAGTTCTTC. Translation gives CASSDQGGYNEQFF.

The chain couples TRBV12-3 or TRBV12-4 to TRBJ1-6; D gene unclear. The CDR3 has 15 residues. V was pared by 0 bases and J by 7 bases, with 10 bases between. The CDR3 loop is CASSLARDRNSPLHF. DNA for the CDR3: TGTGCCAGCAGTTTAGCAAGGGATCGGAATTCACCCCTCCACTTT.

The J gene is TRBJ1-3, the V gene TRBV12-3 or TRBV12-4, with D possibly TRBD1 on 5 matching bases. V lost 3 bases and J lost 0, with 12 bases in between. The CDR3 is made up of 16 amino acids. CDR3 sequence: CASSFPAGVSGNTIYF. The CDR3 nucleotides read TGTGCCAGCAGTTTCCCCGCGGGGGTCTCTGGAAACACCATATATTTT.

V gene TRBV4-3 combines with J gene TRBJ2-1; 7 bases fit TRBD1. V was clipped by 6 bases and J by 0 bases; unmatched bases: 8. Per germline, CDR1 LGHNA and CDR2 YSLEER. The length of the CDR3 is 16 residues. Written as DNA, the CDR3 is TGCGCCAGCAGTTCCGCAGACAGGGACTCCTACAATGAGCAGTTCTTC. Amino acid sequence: CASSSADRDSYNEQFF.

In DNA, the CDR3 is TGTGCCAGCAGCTTAATTTCCTTAGAGACCCAGTACTTC. Translated, it gives CASSLISLETQYF. The chain uses TRBV7-2 and TRBJ2-5; D is ambiguous. Trimming pared 2 bases from V and 4 bases from J, leaving 8 bases between. This CDR3 is built from 13 residues. CDR1 and CDR2 (germline): SGHTA, FQGNSA.

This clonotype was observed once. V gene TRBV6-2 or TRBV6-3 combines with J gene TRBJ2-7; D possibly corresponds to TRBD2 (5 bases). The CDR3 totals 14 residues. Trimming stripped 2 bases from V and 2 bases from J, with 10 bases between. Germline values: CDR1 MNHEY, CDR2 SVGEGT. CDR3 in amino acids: CASSYRRGPYEQYF. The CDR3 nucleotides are TGTGCCAGCAGTTACAGGAGAGGGCCCTACGAGCAGTACTTC.

The CDR3, as DNA: TGTGCCAGCAGTTCCCACAGCACCTACGAGCAGTACTTC. As protein: CASSSHSTYEQYF. This rearrangement joins TRBV27 to TRBJ2-7; D gene unclear. Trimming took 4 bases from V and 2 from J, leaving 9 bases between them. This CDR3 is 13 amino acids long. Germline loops: CDR1 MNHEY, CDR2 SMNVEV (reference sequence).

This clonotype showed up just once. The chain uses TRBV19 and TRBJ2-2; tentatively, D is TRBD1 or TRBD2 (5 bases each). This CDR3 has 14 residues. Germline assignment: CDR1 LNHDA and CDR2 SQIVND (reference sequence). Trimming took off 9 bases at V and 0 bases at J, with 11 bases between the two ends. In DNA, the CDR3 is TGTGCCAGCCGGGGCCCTCCGAACACCGGGGAGCTGTTTTTT. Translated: CASRGPPNTGELFF.